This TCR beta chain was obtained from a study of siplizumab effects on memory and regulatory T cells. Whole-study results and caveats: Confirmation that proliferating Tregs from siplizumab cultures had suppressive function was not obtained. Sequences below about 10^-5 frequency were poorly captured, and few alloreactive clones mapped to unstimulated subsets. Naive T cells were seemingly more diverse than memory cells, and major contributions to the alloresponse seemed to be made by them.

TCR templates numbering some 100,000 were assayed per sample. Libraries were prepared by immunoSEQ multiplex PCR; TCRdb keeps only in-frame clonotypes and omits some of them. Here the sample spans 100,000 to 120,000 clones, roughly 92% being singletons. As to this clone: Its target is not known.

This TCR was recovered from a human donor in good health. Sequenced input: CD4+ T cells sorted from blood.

The CDR3 sequence: CASSQETVYGYTF. Written as DNA, the CDR3 is TGTGCCAGCAGCCAGGAGACTGTCTATGGCTACACCTTC. The rearrangement joins TRBV4-2 to TRBJ1-2; no clear D gene. The ends were cut back, 3 bases at V and 4 bases at J, with 9 bases in the middle. The CDR3 is 13 amino acids. The germline V gene encodes CDR1 LGHNA and CDR2 YNFKEQ.